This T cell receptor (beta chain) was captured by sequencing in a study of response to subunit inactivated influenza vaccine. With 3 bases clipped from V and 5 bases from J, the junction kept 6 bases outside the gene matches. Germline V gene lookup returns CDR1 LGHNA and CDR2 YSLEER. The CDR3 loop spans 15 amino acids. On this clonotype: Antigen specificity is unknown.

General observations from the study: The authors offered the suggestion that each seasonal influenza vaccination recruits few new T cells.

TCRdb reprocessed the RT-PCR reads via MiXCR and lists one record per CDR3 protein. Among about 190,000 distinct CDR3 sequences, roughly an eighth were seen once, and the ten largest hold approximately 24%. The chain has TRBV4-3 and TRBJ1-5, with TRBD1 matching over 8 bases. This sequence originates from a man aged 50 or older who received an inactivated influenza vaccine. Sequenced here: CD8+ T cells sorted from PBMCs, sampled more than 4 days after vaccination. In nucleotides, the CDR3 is TGCGCCAGCAGCCAGATGACAGGGGCCGATCAGCCCCAGCATTTT. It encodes CASSQMTGADQPQHF.